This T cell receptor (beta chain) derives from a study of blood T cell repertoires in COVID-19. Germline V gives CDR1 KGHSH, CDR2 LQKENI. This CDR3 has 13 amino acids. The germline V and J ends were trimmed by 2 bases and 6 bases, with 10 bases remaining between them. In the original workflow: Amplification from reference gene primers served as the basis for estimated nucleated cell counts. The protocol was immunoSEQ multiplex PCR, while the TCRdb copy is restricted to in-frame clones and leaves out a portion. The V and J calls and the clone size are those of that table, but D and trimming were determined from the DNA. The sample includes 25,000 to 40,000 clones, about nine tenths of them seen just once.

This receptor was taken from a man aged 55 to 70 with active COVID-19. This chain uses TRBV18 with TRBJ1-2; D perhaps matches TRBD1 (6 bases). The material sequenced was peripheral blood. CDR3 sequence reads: CASSPAGENGYTF. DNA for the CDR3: TGTGCCAGCTCACCAGCAGGGGAGAATGGCTACACCTTC.